These T cell receptor beta chains were read from a single sample in a study of naive and memory T cell subsets. A single record per CDR3 protein comes from TCRdb applying MiXCR to the UMI-ligation and nested PCR reads. The profile shows 120,000 to 150,000 distinct CDR3 sequences, 20% to 25% of them singletons. Sequences were obtained from naive CD4+ T cells from blood. The source of these receptors is a human donor in good health. Each CDR3 is given with its conserved first and last residue. A D gene is named only where the DNA matches it firmly. Only part of the rows carry a size: once, few, many, or a class if the clone is expanded.

size	J	V	D	DNA	CDR3
many	TRBJ2-1	TRBV6-6	TRBD2	TGTGCCAGCAGTTACGTGTCTAGCGGGAGGAATGAGCAGTTCTTC	CASSYVSSGRNEQFF
-	TRBJ1-3	TRBV12-3/TRBV12-4	-	TGTGCCAGCAGTAAGCATGTCTCTGGAAACACCATATATTTT	CASSKHVSGNTIYF
few	TRBJ2-3	TRBV28	TRBD2	TGTGCCAGCAGTTTTGTGGCGGGAGGGCACTATACGCAGTATTTT	CASSFVAGGHYTQYF
-	TRBJ1-5	TRBV15	-	TGTGCCACCAGCAGAGATGTGGGAGGGGATAGCAATCAGCCCCAGCATTTT	CATSRDVGGDSNQPQHF
many	TRBJ1-1	TRBV5-1	-	TGCGCCAGCAGCCTCAGACCCAATTTGAACACTGAAGCTTTCTTT	CASSLRPNLNTEAFF
-	TRBJ2-1	TRBV6-5	TRBD2	TGTGCCAGCACCCCCCGGGGGGTCGGACTGGCAAATGAGCAGTTCTTC	CASTPRGVGLANEQFF
-	TRBJ2-7	TRBV28	TRBD1	TGTGCCAGCAGTTTAGCCGGGACAGGGGGCTACGAGCAGTACTTC	CASSLAGTGGYEQYF
few	TRBJ1-4	TRBV6-6	TRBD1	TGTGCCAGCAACAACCGGGACAGAACTACGGAAAAACTGTTTTTT	CASNNRDRTTEKLFF
-	TRBJ2-2	TRBV6-2/TRBV6-3	TRBD2	TGTGCCAGCAGATGGACTAGCCCCGCCGGGGAGCTGTTTTTT	CASRWTSPAGELFF
few	TRBJ2-3	TRBV24-1	-	TGTGCCACCAGTGCATCCGATACGCAGTATTTT	CATSASDTQYF
few	TRBJ2-4	TRBV20-1	-	TGCAGTGCTTTTAGCGATCTAGCCAAAAACATTCAGTACTTC	CSAFSDLAKNIQYF
few	TRBJ1-5	TRBV6-1	-	TGTGCCAGCATTTACAAAGGGGGCAATCAGCCCCAGCATTTT	CASIYKGGNQPQHF
few	TRBJ2-1	TRBV7-9	TRBD2	TGTGCCAGCAGTCCCGGGACTAGCGGGAGGGCCCTCTACAATGAGCAGTTCTTC	CASSPGTSGRALYNEQFF
many	TRBJ1-5	TRBV24-1	-	TGTGCCACCAGTGATTTGGGGCCAAATCAGCCCCAGCATTTT	CATSDLGPNQPQHF
once	TRBJ1-3	TRBV11-2	-	TGTGCCAGCAGCTTCCAACAGGGCGGGCGAGGTGGAAACACCATATATTTT	CASSFQQGGRGGNTIYF
-	TRBJ2-1	TRBV13	TRBD2	TGTGCCAGCAGCTTACCGAGCGGGAGTATCTCCTACAATGAGCAGTTCTTC	CASSLPSGSISYNEQFF
few	TRBJ2-7	TRBV12-3/TRBV12-4	-	TGTGCCAGCAGGGCAGGGGCCGGATACGAGCAGTACTTC	CASRAGAGYEQYF
few	TRBJ2-4	TRBV5-1	TRBD2	TGCGCCAGCAGCGCCATAGCGGGAGTTAGAAACATTCAGTACTTC	CASSAIAGVRNIQYF
few	TRBJ2-1	TRBV29-1	TRBD1	TGCAGCGTCCGGGACAGGGGAGGCTCCTACAATGAGCAGTTCTTC	CSVRDRGGSYNEQFF
few	TRBJ1-1	TRBV19	TRBD1	TGTGCCAGTAGCCGACAGGGGCCTGACACTGAAGCTTTCTTT	CASSRQGPDTEAFF